The rows below give T cell receptor beta chains drawn from one sample of a study of blood T cell repertoires in COVID-19. Using immunoSEQ multiplex PCR, the repertoire was profiled, and TCRdb retains in-frame clones only, with some absent. The sample records 180,000 or so clones, roughly 88% being singletons. Sequences were obtained from peripheral blood. All receptors come from a woman older than 75 with acute or convalescent COVID-19. CDR3s include the opening cysteine and the closing phenylalanine or tryptophan. The order of the fields is D gene, J gene, clone size, V gene, CDR3 DNA, CDR3 protein. D genes are given only for firm matches. Clone sizes are given selectively: once, few, many, or a class where the clone is expanded.

TRBD1	TRBJ1-2	-	TRBV7-2	TGTGCCAGCAGCTTGGGGGACAGGGCCGGTGGCTACACCTTC	CASSLGDRAGGYTF
-	TRBJ2-1	-	TRBV27	TGTGCCAGCAGCCCCGGGAGCCAAACGAGGTATGAGCAGTTCTTC	CASSPGSQTRYEQFF
-	TRBJ1-4	-	TRBV5-4	TGTGCCAGCAGACGGGGGGGAACTAATGAAAAACTGTTTTTT	CASRRGGTNEKLFF
-	TRBJ1-2	-	TRBV3-1/TRBV3-2	TGTGCCACCGGTGCTCGCCAGATTCAGGGGAGCTATGGCTACACCTTC	CATGARQIQGSYGYTF
-	TRBJ2-7	-	TRBV27	TGTGCCAGCCAGAGGAGCAGTAGTACCGGAAGTTCCTACGAGCAGTACTTC	CASQRSSSTGSSYEQYF
TRBD1	TRBJ2-5	-	TRBV5-4	TGTGCCAGCAGCTTGCCGACTGGGACAGGGGCCCAAGAGACCCAGTACTTC	CASSLPTGTGAQETQYF
-	TRBJ1-1	-	TRBV7-9	TGTGCCAGCAGCCCACGGCGGGGGCTGGCAACTTTCTTT	CASSPRRGLATFF
TRBD2	TRBJ2-2	-	TRBV7-2	TGTGCCAGCAGCTTGGAAGCGGGAGGCACCGGGGAGCTGTTTTTT	CASSLEAGGTGELFF
TRBD2	TRBJ2-1	few	TRBV9	TGTGCCAGCAGCGTAGCTGGGACTAGCGGGAGGAGCAATGAGCAGTTCTTC	CASSVAGTSGRSNEQFF
-	TRBJ1-1	-	TRBV27	TGTGCCAGCAGTTTACAGGGGCTCGGCACTGAAGCTTTCTTT	CASSLQGLGTEAFF
-	TRBJ2-7	-	TRBV7-8	TGTGCCAGCCCCCCGTACGAGCAGTACTTC	CASPPYEQYF
TRBD1	TRBJ1-1	many	TRBV29-1	TGCAGCGTTGAACTGTATGGACAGGGTTCTGGCACTGAAGCTTTCTTT	CSVELYGQGSGTEAFF
TRBD1	TRBJ1-2	once	TRBV12-3/TRBV12-4	TGTGCCAGCAGTTTAGGGACAGGGTATGGCTACACCTTC	CASSLGTGYGYTF
-	TRBJ1-1	-	TRBV6-2/TRBV6-3	TGTGCCAGCAGTTTCTACAGGGTTGGCACTGAAGCTTTCTTT	CASSFYRVGTEAFF
-	TRBJ2-7	-	TRBV11-1	TGTGCCAGCAGCTTAGTGGTCGGGATGGGAGCCTACGAGCAGTACTTC	CASSLVVGMGAYEQYF
TRBD2	TRBJ2-7	-	TRBV24-1	TGTGCCACCAGTGATTTAGCGGGGGGATCCTACGAGCAGTACTTC	CATSDLAGGSYEQYF
TRBD1	TRBJ1-2	once	TRBV6-2/TRBV6-3	TGTGCCAGCAGTTACGGACAGGGGGCTTTGTATGGCTACACCTTC	CASSYGQGALYGYTF
TRBD1	TRBJ2-7	-	TRBV19	TGTGCCAGTAGTCCGGACAGGGGGAGGTACGAGCAGTACTTC	CASSPDRGRYEQYF
-	TRBJ2-1	-	TRBV11-2	TGTGCCAGCAGCTTAGGCGGCCGCTGGGGGGGCGCCTACAATGAGCAGTTCTTC	CASSLGGRWGGAYNEQFF
-	TRBJ1-4	few	TRBV19	TGTGCCAGTAGTACCCCCGGGGGAGGGATCACTAATGAAAAACTGTTTTTT	CASSTPGGGITNEKLFF
TRBD2	TRBJ2-1	-	TRBV9	TGTGCCAGCAGCGTAGGCCCTAGCGGGTGGTCCGGGGAGCAGTTCTTC	CASSVGPSGWSGEQFF
-	TRBJ1-5	-	TRBV19	TGTGCCAGTAGGATCGGGGGTAGTGGGCAGCCCCAGCATTTT	CASRIGGSGQPQHF
-	TRBJ1-4	-	TRBV7-9	TGTGCCAGCAGCTTAGAACAGGGCTGGGATGAAAAACTGTTTTTT	CASSLEQGWDEKLFF
-	TRBJ2-7	once	TRBV19	TGTGCCAGTAGTATCGAGGCGGGCTACGAGCAGTACTTC	CASSIEAGYEQYF
TRBD2	TRBJ2-3	-	TRBV4-1	TGCGCCAGCAGCCAAAGACTAGCGGGGGGGCTAGATACGCAGTATTTT	CASSQRLAGGLDTQYF
-	TRBJ2-4	-	TRBV7-2	TGTGCCAGCAGCTTAGTAGGGGAGGGGGTTACCAAAAACATTCAGTACTTC	CASSLVGEGVTKNIQYF
-	TRBJ1-4	-	TRBV15	TGTGCCACCAGCAGGGATATTAGGGGGAATGAAAAACTGTTTTTT	CATSRDIRGNEKLFF
-	TRBJ2-1	few	TRBV7-2	TGTGCCAGCAGCCTGCGGGCAGGGGTCTGGGGCAATGAGCAGTTCTTC	CASSLRAGVWGNEQFF
-	TRBJ1-2	-	TRBV19	TGTGCCAGTAGAATACAGGGTCCTAACTATGGCTACACCTTC	CASRIQGPNYGYTF
-	TRBJ2-7	once	TRBV6-5	TGTGCCAGCAGCAATCCATGGCGGGACTTCGCCGAGCAGTACTTC	CASSNPWRDFAEQYF
-	TRBJ1-5	-	TRBV19	TGTGCCAGTAGTGCCCGGGACATTCGGAATTTT	CASSARDIRNF
-	TRBJ1-1	-	TRBV7-2	TGTGCCAGCAGCCCGCCCGAGCGGACTGAAGCTTTCTTT	CASSPPERTEAFF
TRBD2	TRBJ2-2	-	TRBV5-1	TGCGCCAGCAGCCAGGCTAGCGGAGAGAGCACCGGGGAGCTGTTTTTT	CASSQASGESTGELFF
-	TRBJ1-6	-	TRBV30	TGTGCCTGGAGTGTAACCCTGCGGGGGGGTTCACCCCTCCACTTT	CAWSVTLRGGSPLHF
-	TRBJ1-1	-	TRBV3-1/TRBV3-2	TGTGCCAGCAGCCTGAGGGATGCGGGGACTGAAGCTTTCTTT	CASSLRDAGTEAFF
TRBD1	TRBJ2-7	-	TRBV19	TGTGCCAGTAGTCGTACAGGGGGACCTACCTACGAGCAGTACTTC	CASSRTGGPTYEQYF
TRBD1	TRBJ1-4	-	TRBV2	TGTGCCAGCAGTGTGAGGGGACAGGGTGAAAAACTGTTTTTT	CASSVRGQGEKLFF
TRBD1	TRBJ2-7	-	TRBV30	TGTGCCTGGGGGACAGTGAACTCCTACGAGCAGTACTTC	CAWGTVNSYEQYF
TRBD1	TRBJ2-3	-	TRBV11-3	TGTGCCAGCAGCCCCCACAGGGGTACAGATACGCAGTATTTT	CASSPHRGTDTQYF
-	TRBJ1-2	-	TRBV10-3	TGTGCCATCACCCATTTGGCAGCTAACTATGGCTACACCTTC	CAITHLAANYGYTF
-	TRBJ1-4	-	TRBV6-5	TGTGCCAGCAGCCTTTTCGGAGGGTCCTATGAAAAACTGTTTTTT	CASSLFGGSYEKLFF
-	TRBJ1-2	once	TRBV7-2	TGTGCCAGCAGCTTAACTAATTATGGCTACACCTTC	CASSLTNYGYTF
-	TRBJ1-6	-	TRBV10-3	TGTGCCATCAGTCTCCAGGGGAATTCACCCCTCCACTTT	CAISLQGNSPLHF
-	TRBJ2-3	-	TRBV6-1	TGTGCCAGCAGTGATCGGGGAAAGGCTCAGGATACGCAGTATTTT	CASSDRGKAQDTQYF
-	TRBJ2-3	-	TRBV5-6	TGTGCCAGCAGCCTCTCTGTAAGCACAGATACGCAGTATTTT	CASSLSVSTDTQYF
-	TRBJ2-4	few	TRBV19	TGTGCCAGTAGTACCCGACAGTTACTAGCCAAAAACATTCAGTACTTC	CASSTRQLLAKNIQYF
TRBD2	TRBJ2-3	-	TRBV9	TGTGCCAGCAGCGTAGGGGGAGGGACTAGCGGGAGAAGGGATACGCAGTATTTT	CASSVGGGTSGRRDTQYF
-	TRBJ1-2	-	TRBV7-9	TGTGCCAGCAGTTTTGGGGGCAGCTATGGCTACACCTTC	CASSFGGSYGYTF
-	TRBJ2-7	few	TRBV10-2	TGCGCCAGCAGCGGATCCACTAGCCCCTCCTACGAGCAGTACTTC	CASSGSTSPSYEQYF
-	TRBJ2-7	once	TRBV5-5	TGTGCCAGCAGCTCCGCCGGGGGTAACTACGAGCAGTACTTC	CASSSAGGNYEQYF
TRBD1	TRBJ2-5	-	TRBV29-1	TGCAGCGCGTCCGGGACAGCTTCTACCCAAGAGACCCAGTACTTC	CSASGTASTQETQYF
TRBD1	TRBJ1-3	-	TRBV7-9	TGTGCCAGCAGCTTAGCAGGACAGGGGGACACCATATATTTT	CASSLAGQGDTIYF